The entry that follows covers one T cell receptor beta chain sequence. Its antigen remains unidentified. Sequence at one end of the junction differs from germline and may be a read error. This sample was taken from a study of T cell repertoires in cytomegalovirus infection. Study-wide background: Matching HLA type, along with CMV infection, was indicated by public TCR beta signatures. Study findings and constraints: Summed public TCR beta family frequency identified CMV carriers bearing the relevant HLA.

The CDR3 sequence is 12 residues long. Germline V lookup: CDR1 KGHSH, CDR2 LQKENI. MiXCR was run by TCRdb on the reads, yielding one entry per CDR3 protein. In the table there are fewer than 200,000 distinct CDR3 sequences, roughly 19% of which are singletons. The chain links TRBV18 to TRBJ2-7; possibly TRBD2 for D (5 bases). Source material: PBMCs. The TCR originated in a human donor in good health (CMV status not recorded). Some clones in this sample may be carry-over from other donors' samples. This CDR3 reads CASSPPSDDQYF. The CDR3 nucleotides are TGTGCCAGCTCACCACCTAGCGACGACCAGTACTTC.